The rows below give T cell receptor beta chains drawn from one sample of a study of cytomegalovirus exposure and HLA in healthy donors. Method: immunoSEQ multiplex PCR; TCRdb's copy keeps in-frame clones and lacks some. The sample holds 180,000 or so clones, approximately 85% seen once. Material for sequencing was PBMCs. The source of these receptors is a man aged 18-30 years in good health and CMV-seropositive. CDR3s include the opening cysteine and the closing phenylalanine or tryptophan. The order of the fields is V gene, CDR3 protein.

TRBV19 CASSIGTREGYTF
TRBV30 CAWNRGMNTEAFF
TRBV18 CASSPRTSGDTDTQYF
TRBV7-2 CASSSNRGSGGRRETQYF
TRBV5-6 CASSLAETQYF
TRBV5-4 CASSPTPTSGVSNEQFF
TRBV7-2 CASSPRGSGGYEQYF
TRBV5-1 CASSLGSPGAYEQYF
TRBV7-9 CASSSLGHEQYF
TRBV9 CASSREGQVNEKLFF
TRBV30 CAWTKSGSTEAFF
TRBV9 CASSGGGHEGGYTF
TRBV2 CASSESLAHYTGELFF
TRBV7-2 CASSRPGGGGANTGELFF
TRBV11-2 CASSLMSGASITGETQYF
TRBV30 CAWTGVSNQPQHF
TRBV5-1 CASQPGRGEVNTGELFF
TRBV9 CASSVELAGGSTDTQYF
TRBV27 CASSLGGAVYEQYF
TRBV5-1 CASSPTRSGDYEQYF
TRBV7-8 CASSRDRESAQHF
TRBV28 CASSLVAGGPPGPYEQYF
TRBV7-9 CASSLVAGGQETQYF
TRBV6-1 CASSAPTGGAGEAFF
TRBV5-4 CASSLRLSSYNEQFF
TRBV6-1 CASSEVGQGSSDTQYF
TRBV19 CASSISGDEQYF
TRBV5-5 CASSLVQRDDNYGYTF
TRBV9 CASSEARDSFPGGYTF
TRBV5-1 CAGSLQGTETQYF
TRBV30 CAWSPGARTNTEAFF
TRBV9 CASSVQNTGELFF
TRBV7-8 CASTTDRSGEQYF
TRBV11-2 CASSFTRQGRTPLHF
TRBV7-2 CASSPTGGRITNYGYTF
TRBV5-4 CASSLLLADTQYF
TRBV5-6 CASSPGTGPRRTTGELFF
TRBV11-2 CASSLTGPYTIYF
TRBV6-5 CASSYLGTYGYTF
TRBV5-6 CASSVLRYEQYF
TRBV9 CASSGADPHNSPLHF